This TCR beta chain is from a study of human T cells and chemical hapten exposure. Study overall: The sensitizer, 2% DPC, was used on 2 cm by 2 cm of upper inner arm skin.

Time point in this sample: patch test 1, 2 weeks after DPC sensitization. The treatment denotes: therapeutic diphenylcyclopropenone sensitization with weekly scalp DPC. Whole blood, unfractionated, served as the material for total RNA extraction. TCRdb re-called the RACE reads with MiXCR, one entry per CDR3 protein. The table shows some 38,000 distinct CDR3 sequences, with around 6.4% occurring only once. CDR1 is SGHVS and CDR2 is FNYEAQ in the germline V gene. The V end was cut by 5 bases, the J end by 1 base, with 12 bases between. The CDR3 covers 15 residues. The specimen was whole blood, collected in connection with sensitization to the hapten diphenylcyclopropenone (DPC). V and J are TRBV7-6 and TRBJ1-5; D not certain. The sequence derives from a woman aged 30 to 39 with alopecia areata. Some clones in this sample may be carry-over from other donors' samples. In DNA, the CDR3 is TGTGCCAGCAGCCCCGCCCTGAGGAGCAATCAGCCCCAGCATTTT. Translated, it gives CASSPALRSNQPQHF.